This entry concerns a single T cell receptor (beta chain). In the original workflow: Reference gene primer amplification gave estimated nucleated cell counts. The data were produced by immunoSEQ multiplex PCR, yet TCRdb's version contains in-frame clones alone and is incomplete. V, J and clone size reflect that table, while D and trimming were determined from the DNA. Of roughly 100,000 clones listed, over 65% were seen once; the top ten hold 5% to 7.5%. A Seattle source enrolled patients during active infection and followed them longitudinally. The data belong to a study of blood T cell repertoires in COVID-19. Whole-study context: From the United States, Italy and Spain came samples of acute and convalescent COVID-19. Sources were T cells, B-cell-depleted T cells, or PBMCs; the material itself was cDNA or gDNA.

Germline V CDR1 and CDR2: LGHNA, YNFKEQ. The CDR3 consists of 14 residues. V was shortened by 4 bases and J by 4 bases, with 14 bases between the two germline ends. Sequenced sample: peripheral blood. This sequence originates from a man at least 80 years old with COVID-19, enrolled during active disease. This chain links TRBV4-2 with TRBJ2-7, with D unclear. The CDR3, as DNA: TGTGCCAGCAGCCCCCAGAGGTCGGATTACGAGCAGTACTTC. It translates to CASSPQRSDYEQYF.